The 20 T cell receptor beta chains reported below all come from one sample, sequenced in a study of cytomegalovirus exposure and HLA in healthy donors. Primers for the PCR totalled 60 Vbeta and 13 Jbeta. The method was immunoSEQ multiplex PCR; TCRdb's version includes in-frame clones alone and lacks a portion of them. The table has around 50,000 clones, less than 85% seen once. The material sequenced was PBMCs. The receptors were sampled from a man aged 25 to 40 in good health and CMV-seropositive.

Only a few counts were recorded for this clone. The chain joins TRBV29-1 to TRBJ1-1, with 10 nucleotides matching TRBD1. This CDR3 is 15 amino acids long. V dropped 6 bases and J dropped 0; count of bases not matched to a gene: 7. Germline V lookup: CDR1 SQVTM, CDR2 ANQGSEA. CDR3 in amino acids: CSVLKDRGMNTEAFF. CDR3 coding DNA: TGCAGCGTCTTGAAGGACAGGGGGATGAACACTGAAGCTTTCTTT.

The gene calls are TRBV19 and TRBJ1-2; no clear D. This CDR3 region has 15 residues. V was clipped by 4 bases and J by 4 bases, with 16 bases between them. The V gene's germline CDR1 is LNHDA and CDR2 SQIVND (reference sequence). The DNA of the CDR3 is TGTGCCAGTAGTACCCTAAGGACTGATATCTATGGCTACACCTTC. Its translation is CASSTLRTDIYGYTF. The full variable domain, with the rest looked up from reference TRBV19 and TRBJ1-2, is DGGITQSPKYLFRKEGQNVTLSCEQNLNHDAMYWYRQDPGQGLRLIYYSQIVNDFQKGDIAEGYSVSREKKESFPLTVTSAQKNPTAFYLCASSTLRTDIYGYTFGSGTRLTVV.

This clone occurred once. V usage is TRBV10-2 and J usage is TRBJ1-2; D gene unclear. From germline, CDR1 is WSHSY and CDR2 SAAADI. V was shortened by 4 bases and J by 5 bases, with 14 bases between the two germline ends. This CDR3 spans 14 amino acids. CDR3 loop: CASSGEGLRYGYTF. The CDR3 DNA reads TGCGCCAGCAGTGGCGAGGGCCTGAGGTATGGCTACACCTTC.

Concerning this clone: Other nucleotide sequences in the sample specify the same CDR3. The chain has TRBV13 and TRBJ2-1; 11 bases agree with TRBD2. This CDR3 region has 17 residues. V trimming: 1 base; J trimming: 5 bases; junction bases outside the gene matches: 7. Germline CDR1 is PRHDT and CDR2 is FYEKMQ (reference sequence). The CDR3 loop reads CASSLVFLAGGDNEQFF. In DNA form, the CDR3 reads TGTGCCAGCAGCTTAGTTTTCCTAGCGGGGGGTGACAATGAGCAGTTCTTC.

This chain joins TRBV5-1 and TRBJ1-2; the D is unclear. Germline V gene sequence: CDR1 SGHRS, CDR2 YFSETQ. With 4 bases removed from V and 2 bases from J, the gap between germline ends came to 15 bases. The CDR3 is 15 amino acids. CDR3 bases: TGCGCCAGCAGCCCGACTGCGGTGCAAAACTATGGCTACACCTTC. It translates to CASSPTAVQNYGYTF.

The CDR3 nucleotides are TGCGCCAGCAGCTTGCGCCCGACAGGGGGGGGATACGAGCAGTACTTC. Protein sequence: CASSLRPTGGGYEQYF. The V and J genes are TRBV5-1 and TRBJ2-7, with 9 nucleotides matching TRBD1. J lost 4 bases, V lost 1 base, and 9 bases had no gene match. This CDR3 contains 16 residues. The germline gives CDR1 SGHRS, CDR2 YFSETQ.

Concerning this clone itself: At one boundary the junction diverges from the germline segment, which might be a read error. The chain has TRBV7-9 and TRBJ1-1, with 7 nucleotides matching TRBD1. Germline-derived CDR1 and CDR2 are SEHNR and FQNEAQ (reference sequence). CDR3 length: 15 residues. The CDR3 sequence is CSSSSTQGQTSEAFF. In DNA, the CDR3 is TGTTCCAGCAGCTCTACACAGGGGCAAACGTCTGAAGCTTTCTTT.

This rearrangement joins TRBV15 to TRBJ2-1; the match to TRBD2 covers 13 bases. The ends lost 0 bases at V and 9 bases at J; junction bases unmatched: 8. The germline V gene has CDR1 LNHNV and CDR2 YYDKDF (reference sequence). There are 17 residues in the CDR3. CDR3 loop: CATSRDGGLAGVSEQFF. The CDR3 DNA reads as TGTGCCACCAGCAGAGATGGTGGACTAGCGGGGGTGAGTGAGCAGTTCTTC. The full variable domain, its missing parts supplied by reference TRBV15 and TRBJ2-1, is DAMVIQNPRYQVTQFGKPVTLSCSQTLNHNVMYWYQQKSSQAPKLLFHYYDKDFNNEADTPDNFQSRRPNTSFCFLDIRSPGLGDTAMYLCATSRDGGLAGVSEQFFGPGTRLTVL.

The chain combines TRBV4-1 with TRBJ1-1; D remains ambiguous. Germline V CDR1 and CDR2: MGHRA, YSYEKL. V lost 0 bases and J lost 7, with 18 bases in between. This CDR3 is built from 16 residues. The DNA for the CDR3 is TGCGCCAGCAGCCAAGATTGGGCGGGTAGCCTCTATGAAGCTTTCTTT. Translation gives CASSQDWAGSLYEAFF.

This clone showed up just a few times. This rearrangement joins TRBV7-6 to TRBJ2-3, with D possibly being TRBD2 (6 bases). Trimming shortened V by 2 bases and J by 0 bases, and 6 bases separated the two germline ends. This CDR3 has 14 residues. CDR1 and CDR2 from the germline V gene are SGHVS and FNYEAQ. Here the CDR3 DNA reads TGTGCCAGCAGCTTACGGGGGAGCACAGATACGCAGTATTTT. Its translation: CASSLRGSTDTQYF.

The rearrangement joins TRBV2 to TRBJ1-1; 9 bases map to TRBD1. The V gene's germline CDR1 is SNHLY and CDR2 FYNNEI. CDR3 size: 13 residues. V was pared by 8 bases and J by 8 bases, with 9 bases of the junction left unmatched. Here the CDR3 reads CASGRTGTGEAFF. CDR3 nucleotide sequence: TGTGCCAGCGGTAGAACCGGGACAGGGGAAGCTTTCTTT.

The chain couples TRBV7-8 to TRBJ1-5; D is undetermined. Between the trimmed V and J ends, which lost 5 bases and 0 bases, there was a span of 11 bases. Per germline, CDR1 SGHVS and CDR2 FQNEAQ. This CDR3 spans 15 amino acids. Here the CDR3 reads CASSPHASSNQPQHF. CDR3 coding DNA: TGTGCCAGCAGCCCTCATGCTAGTAGCAATCAGCCCCAGCATTTT.

CDR3 protein: CASWINRGPDNEQFF. The CDR3, as DNA: TGTGCCAGCTGGATCAACAGGGGGCCGGACAATGAGCAGTTCTTC. The V and J genes are TRBV28 and TRBJ2-1, with TRBD1 matching over 9 bases. V trimming: 8 bases; J trimming: 5 bases; junction bases outside the gene matches: 10. The CDR3 extends over 15 amino acids. Germline V gene data show CDR1 as MDHEN and CDR2 as SYDVKM.

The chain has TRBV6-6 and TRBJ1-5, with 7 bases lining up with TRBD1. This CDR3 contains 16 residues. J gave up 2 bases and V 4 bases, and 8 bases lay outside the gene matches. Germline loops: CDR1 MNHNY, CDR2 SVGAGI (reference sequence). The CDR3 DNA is TGTGCCAGCAGTTGGACAGGTTCCCAAGGCAATCAGCCCCAGCATTTT. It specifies CASSWTGSQGNQPQHF.

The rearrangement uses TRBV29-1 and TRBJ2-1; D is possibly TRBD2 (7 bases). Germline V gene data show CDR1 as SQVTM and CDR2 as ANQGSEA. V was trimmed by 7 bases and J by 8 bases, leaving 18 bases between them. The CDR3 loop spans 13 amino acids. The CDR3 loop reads CSALGGALHEQFF. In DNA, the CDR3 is TGCAGCGCCCTAGGGGGGGCCCTCCATGAGCAGTTCTTC.

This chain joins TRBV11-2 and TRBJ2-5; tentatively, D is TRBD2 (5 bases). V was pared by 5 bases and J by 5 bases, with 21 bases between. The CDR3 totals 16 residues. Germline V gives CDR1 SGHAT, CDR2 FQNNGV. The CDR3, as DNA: TGTGCCAGCAGCCCCTCGGCCTCCGGGATTTGGGAGACCCAGTACTTC. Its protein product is CASSPSASGIWETQYF. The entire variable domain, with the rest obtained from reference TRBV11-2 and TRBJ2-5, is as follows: EAGVAQSPRYKIIEKRQSVAFWCNPISGHATLYWYQQILGQGPKLLIQFQNNGVVDDSQLPKDRFSAERLKGVDSTLKIQPAKLEDSAVYLCASSPSASGIWETQYFGPGTRLLVL.

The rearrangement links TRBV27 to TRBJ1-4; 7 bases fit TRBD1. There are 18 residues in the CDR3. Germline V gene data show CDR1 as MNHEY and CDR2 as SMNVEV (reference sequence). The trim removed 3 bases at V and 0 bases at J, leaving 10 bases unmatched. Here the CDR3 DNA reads TGTGCCAGCAGTTTGAGGCCCAGGGGGGCCTCAACTAATGAAAAACTGTTTTTT. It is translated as CASSLRPRGASTNEKLFF.

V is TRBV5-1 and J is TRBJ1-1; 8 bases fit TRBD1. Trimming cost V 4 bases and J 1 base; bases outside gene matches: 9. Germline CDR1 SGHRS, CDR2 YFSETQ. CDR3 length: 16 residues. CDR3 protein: CASSNTGGGWNTEAFF. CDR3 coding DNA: TGCGCCAGCAGCAACACAGGGGGTGGGTGGAACACTGAAGCTTTCTTT.

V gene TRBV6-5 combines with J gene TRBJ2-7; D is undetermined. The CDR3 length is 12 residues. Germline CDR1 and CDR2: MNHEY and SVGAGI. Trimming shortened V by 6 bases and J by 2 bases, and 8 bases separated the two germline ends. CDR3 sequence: CASSSDTYEQYF. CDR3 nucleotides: TGTGCCAGCAGCTCAGACACCTACGAGCAGTACTTC.

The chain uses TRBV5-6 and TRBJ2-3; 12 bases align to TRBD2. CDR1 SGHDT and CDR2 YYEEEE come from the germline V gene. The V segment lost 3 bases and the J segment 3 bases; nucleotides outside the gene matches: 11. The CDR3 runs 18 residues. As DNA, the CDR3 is TGTGCCAGCAGCTCGTTGACGGGACTAGCGGGTGGGACAGATACGCAGTATTTT. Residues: CASSSLTGLAGGTDTQYF.